These 23 T cell receptor beta chains were all obtained from the same sample, sequenced in a study of cytomegalovirus exposure and HLA in healthy donors (dated by TCRdb to about 2017). To prepare the library, the immunoSEQ multiplex PCR assay was applied. In TCRdb, the immuneACCESS table is reduced to in-frame sequences with V and J assigned. These tables do not hold every clone; where another copy was compared, an unresolved V gene accounts for under half, and the others remain unexplained. The sample has 200,000 to 250,000 clones on record, around 90% of them singletons. 2% of the sample lies in the top ten. Sequencing input: PBMCs. The source of these receptors is a woman between 18 and 29 years old in good health and CMV-seropositive.

The chain couples TRBV7-3 to TRBJ1-1, with TRBD1 matching over 8 bases. Germline V CDR1 and CDR2: SGHTA, FQGTGA. The CDR3 is 15 amino acids. V shed 5 bases, J shed 3 bases, and the junction held 8 bases outside the gene matches. The CDR3 is CASSPGGYTDTEAFF. Written as DNA, the CDR3 is TGTGCCAGCAGCCCAGGGGGCTATACGGACACTGAAGCTTTCTTT.

V is TRBV5-4 and J is TRBJ2-7; TRBD2 might be the D (5 bases). Trimming left V 6 bases short and J 2 bases short, with 21 bases between. Germline loops: CDR1 SGHNT, CDR2 YYREEE (reference sequence). The CDR3 length is 16 residues. The CDR3 reads CASTVVQEEGTYEQYF. CDR3 in DNA: TGTGCCAGCACCGTTGTCCAGGAGGAAGGGACCTACGAGCAGTACTTC.

The V call is TRBV28, the J call TRBJ1-1; 7 bases match TRBD1. CDR1 is MDHEN and CDR2 is SYDVKM in the germline V gene. Germline trimming cut 7 bases from V and 5 bases from J; bases unmatched to any gene: 7. CDR3 length equals 13 residues. CDR3 in DNA: TGTGCCAGCATATCGACAGGGTTGACTGAAGCTTTCTTT. This gives the protein CASISTGLTEAFF.

The gene calls are TRBV5-4 and TRBJ2-7; TRBD1 is a possible D gene (6 bases). Germline assignment: CDR1 SGHNT and CDR2 YYREEE (reference sequence). The CDR3 is made up of 14 amino acids. Trimming removed 4 bases from V and 0 bases from J, with 11 bases in between. The CDR3 spells CASSPGVGSYEQYF. The CDR3 region has the DNA TGTGCCAGCAGCCCAGGGGTGGGCTCCTACGAGCAGTACTTC.

The chain employs TRBV28 and TRBJ1-5; D unclear. Per germline, CDR1 MDHEN and CDR2 SYDVKM. This CDR3 is 14 amino acids long. Trimming took off 6 bases at V and 0 bases at J, with 9 bases between the two ends. The CDR3 is CASSLTDSNQPQHF. Here the CDR3 DNA reads TGTGCCAGCAGCCTAACAGATAGCAATCAGCCCCAGCATTTT.

This chain joins TRBV27 and TRBJ2-7, with 8 nucleotides matching TRBD2. Germline lookup yields CDR1 MNHEY and CDR2 SMNVEV (reference sequence). V lost 4 bases and J lost 2; bases outside the gene matches: 10. This CDR3 is 16 amino acids long. The CDR3 nucleotides read TGTGCCAGCAGTTCCCTTTTAACTAGCGGAGCCTACGAGCAGTACTTC. It yields the protein CASSSLLTSGAYEQYF.

V usage is TRBV6-5 and J usage is TRBJ2-3; D possibly corresponds to TRBD2 (6 bases). Germline V lookup: CDR1 MNHEY, CDR2 SVGAGI. CDR3 length: 14 amino acids. Trimming left V 6 bases short and J 3 bases short, with 13 bases between. This chain's CDR3 is CASSPFRETDTQYF. CDR3 in DNA: TGTGCCAGCAGCCCCTTCCGGGAGACAGATACGCAGTATTTT.

This clone was observed a single time. V is TRBV27 and J is TRBJ2-5; 7 bases agree with TRBD2. The CDR3 extends over 16 amino acids. With V trimmed by 2 bases and J by 3 bases, 9 bases remained unmatched. Germline assignment: CDR1 MNHEY and CDR2 SMNVEV (reference sequence). This CDR3 is CASSLGSGGREETQYF. CDR3 nucleotide sequence: TGTGCCAGCAGTTTAGGCTCTGGCGGGAGAGAAGAGACCCAGTACTTC.

The V call is TRBV5-6, the J call TRBJ2-3; TRBD2 aligns across 11 bases. The CDR3 totals 17 residues. V was pared by 3 bases and J by 3 bases, with 9 bases of the junction left unmatched. From germline, CDR1 is SGHDT and CDR2 YYEEEE. The CDR3 reads CASSSSRLAGLTDTQYF. The CDR3 bases are TGTGCCAGCAGCTCCTCTCGACTAGCGGGACTTACAGATACGCAGTATTTT.

This clone turned up a few times. V usage is TRBV19 and J usage is TRBJ2-1; 7 bases agree with TRBD2. The V gene end was trimmed by 5 bases and the J gene end by 0 bases; junction bases not matched to a gene: 10. Germline V gives CDR1 LNHDA, CDR2 SQIVND (reference sequence). CDR3 length equals 17 residues. The CDR3 loop is CASSAPLARGSYNEQFF. CDR3 coding DNA: TGTGCCAGTAGTGCTCCACTAGCGAGGGGCTCCTACAATGAGCAGTTCTTC.

This clone was seen only once. The gene calls are TRBV19 and TRBJ1-1; D unclear. Trimming left V 3 bases short and J 6 bases short, with 11 bases between. The germline gives CDR1 LNHDA, CDR2 SQIVND (reference sequence). The CDR3 is 13 amino acids. CDR3 protein: CASSISVFAEAFF. The CDR3 nucleotides read TGTGCCAGTAGTATTTCGGTATTCGCTGAAGCTTTCTTT. The full variable domain, completed using reference TRBV19 and TRBJ1-1, is DGGITQSPKYLFRKEGQNVTLSCEQNLNHDAMYWYRQDPGQGLRLIYYSQIVNDFQKGDIAEGYSVSREKKESFPLTVTSAQKNPTAFYLCASSISVFAEAFFGQGTRLTVV.

V is TRBV6-6 and J is TRBJ2-1; 10 bases align to TRBD2. Losses at the gene ends were 8 bases for V and 9 bases for J; bases not matched to a gene: 10. Germline CDR1 is MNHNY and CDR2 is SVGAGI (reference sequence). The CDR3 length is 14 residues. For the CDR3, the DNA is TGTGCCAGCTCTGGGCTAGCGGGAGCATTTGAGCAGTTCTTC. Translating gives CASSGLAGAFEQFF.

The V and J genes are TRBV6-5 and TRBJ2-7; no definite D call. The germline V and J ends were trimmed by 5 bases and 4 bases, with 12 bases remaining between them. The CDR3 contains 13 residues. CDR1 MNHEY and CDR2 SVGAGI come from the germline V gene. The CDR3, as DNA: TGTGCCAGCAGTCAAGACTCGCCGTACGAGCAGTACTTC. The encoded protein is CASSQDSPYEQYF.

V and J are TRBV2 and TRBJ2-4; D is possibly TRBD2 (7 bases). From germline, CDR1 is SNHLY and CDR2 FYNNEI. Trimming left V 8 bases short and J 2 bases short, with 22 bases between. This CDR3 contains 17 residues. The CDR3 DNA is TGTGCCAGCGGAGGGGGAGGGGAGGGGGTGACCAAAAACATTCAGTACTTC. As protein: CASGGGGEGVTKNIQYF.

This sequence joins TRBV5-6 and TRBJ2-5; the D gene is possibly TRBD2 (7 bases). The J call is doubtful: the DNA matches TRBJ2-7 better. The CDR3 sequence is 12 residues long. CDR1 is SGHDT and CDR2 is YYEEEE in the germline V gene. CDR3 amino acids: CASSGGGGEQYF. The DNA for the CDR3 is TGTGCCAGCAGCGGAGGGGGGGGCGAGCAGTACTTC.

The chain carries TRBV15 and TRBJ1-1, with D possibly TRBD1 on 6 matching bases. Germline-derived CDR1 and CDR2 are LNHNV and YYDKDF (reference sequence). The ends were cut back, 0 bases at V and 4 bases at J, with 15 bases in the middle. The CDR3 has 16 amino acids. The CDR3 nucleotides read TGTGCCACCAGCAGAGATCGGGGGGCACGGGGCACTGAAGCTTTCTTT. Its translation: CATSRDRGARGTEAFF.

The chain recombines TRBV15 with TRBJ2-1; TRBD2 matches at 8 bases. The CDR3 runs 16 residues. Germline-derived CDR1 and CDR2 are LNHNV and YYDKDF (reference sequence). The ends lost 1 base at V and 7 bases at J; junction bases unmatched: 9. The CDR3, as DNA: TGTGCCACCAGCAGAGCGAAGGGACTAGGTGGTAATGAGCAGTTCTTC. Protein: CATSRAKGLGGNEQFF.

The chain employs TRBV4-1 and TRBJ1-5; D call uncertain. V dropped 2 bases and J dropped 6 bases, with 14 bases sitting between them. Germline loops: CDR1 MGHRA, CDR2 YSYEKL. The CDR3 is 15 amino acids. CDR3 sequence reads: CASSQRNAGSQPQHF. CDR3 nucleotide sequence: TGCGCCAGCAGCCAAAGGAATGCGGGGAGTCAGCCCCAGCATTTT.

This clone has just a few counts. This sequence joins TRBV27 and TRBJ2-1, with D possibly matching TRBD2 (5 bases). Germline V gives CDR1 MNHEY, CDR2 SMNVEV (reference sequence). Deletions cut 9 bases from V and 8 bases from J, with 20 bases between. The CDR3 totals 14 residues. The CDR3 protein is CASRPRGRRDEQFF. CDR3 in DNA: TGTGCCAGTCGGCCTCGGGGAAGAAGGGATGAGCAGTTCTTC.

CDR3 region: CASSPDRGRNTEAFF. For the CDR3, the DNA is TGTGCCAGCTCCCCTGACAGGGGGCGAAACACTGAAGCTTTCTTT. The V and J genes are TRBV18 and TRBJ1-1; 10 bases fit TRBD1. Germline values: CDR1 KGHSH, CDR2 LQKENI. The CDR3 consists of 15 residues. With V trimmed by 6 bases and J by 2 bases, 6 bases remained unmatched.

The chain uses TRBV9 and TRBJ1-4, with D maybe TRBD1 (5 bases). Germline values: CDR1 SGDLS, CDR2 YYNGEE. CDR3 length equals 15 residues. V shed 3 bases and J shed 0 bases, with 9 bases lying between them. DNA for the CDR3: TGTGCCAGCAGCGCCGGACAAGCAACTAATGAAAAACTGTTTTTT. Translation: CASSAGQATNEKLFF.

This clone was seen a handful of times. The chain carries TRBV6-6 and TRBJ1-2; 11 nucleotides match TRBD1. Germline V gene lookup returns CDR1 MNHNY and CDR2 SVGAGI (reference sequence). The CDR3 has 15 residues. Trimming removed 6 bases from V and 5 bases from J; junction bases left unmatched: 8. The CDR3 DNA is TGTGCCAGCAGCCCCGGGGGACAGGGGGTTTATGGCTACACCTTC. This codes for CASSPGGQGVYGYTF.

The chain couples TRBV6-6 to TRBJ2-2, with TRBD2 matching over 10 bases. The V and J ends lost 5 bases and 3 bases, in that order; junction bases with no gene match: 6. There are 16 residues in the CDR3. Per the germline V gene, CDR1 is MNHNY and CDR2 is SVGAGI (reference sequence). The CDR3 DNA follows: TGTGCCAGCAGTGGACTAGCGGCCAAACACACCGGGGAGCTGTTTTTT. Encoded protein: CASSGLAAKHTGELFF.